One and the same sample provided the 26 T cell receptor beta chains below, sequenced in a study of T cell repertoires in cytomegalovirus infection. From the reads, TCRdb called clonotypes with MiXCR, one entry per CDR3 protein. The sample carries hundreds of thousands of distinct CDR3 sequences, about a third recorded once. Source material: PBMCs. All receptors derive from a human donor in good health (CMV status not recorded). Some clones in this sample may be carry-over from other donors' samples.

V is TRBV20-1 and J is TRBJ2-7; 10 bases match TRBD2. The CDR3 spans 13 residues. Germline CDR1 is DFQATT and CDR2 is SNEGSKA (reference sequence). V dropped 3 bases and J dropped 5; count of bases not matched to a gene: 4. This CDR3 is CSARGLAIHEQYF. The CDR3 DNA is TGCAGTGCTAGGGGACTAGCGATCCACGAGCAGTACTTC.

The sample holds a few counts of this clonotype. The CDR3: CASSYSGTGISTNTGELFF. The CDR3 DNA follows: TGTGCCAGCAGTTACTCTGGGACAGGGATATCAACGAACACCGGGGAGCTGTTTTTT. The V call is TRBV6-6, the J call TRBJ2-2, with TRBD1 identical over 9 bases. The CDR3 is made up of 19 amino acids. The germline V gene has CDR1 MNHNY and CDR2 SVGAGI (reference sequence). The ends lost 0 bases at V and 0 bases at J; junction bases unmatched: 8.

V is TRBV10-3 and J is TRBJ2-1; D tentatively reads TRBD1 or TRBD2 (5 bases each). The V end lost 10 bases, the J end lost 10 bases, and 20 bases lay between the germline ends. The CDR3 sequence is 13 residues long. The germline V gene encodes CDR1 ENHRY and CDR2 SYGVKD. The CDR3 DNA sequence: TGTGCCACCACCGGGACCCTCACCGGCGAGCAGTTCTTC. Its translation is CATTGTLTGEQFF.

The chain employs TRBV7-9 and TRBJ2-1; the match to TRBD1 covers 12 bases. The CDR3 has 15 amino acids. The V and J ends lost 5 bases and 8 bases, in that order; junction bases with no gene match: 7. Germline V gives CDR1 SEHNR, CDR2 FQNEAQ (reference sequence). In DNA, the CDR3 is TGTGCCAGCAGCCACCGGGACAGGGGGCTCGATGAGCAGTTCTTC. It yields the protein CASSHRDRGLDEQFF.

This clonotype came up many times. The CDR3 reads CASRKAGLAGGNEQFF. CDR3 in DNA: TGTGCCAGCAGAAAAGCTGGTCTAGCGGGAGGCAATGAGCAGTTCTTC. The chain recombines TRBV27 with TRBJ2-1; TRBD2 aligns across 11 bases. The CDR3 runs to 16 residues. The ends lost 6 bases at V and 6 bases at J; junction bases unmatched: 10. Germline CDR1 MNHEY, CDR2 SMNVEV (reference sequence).

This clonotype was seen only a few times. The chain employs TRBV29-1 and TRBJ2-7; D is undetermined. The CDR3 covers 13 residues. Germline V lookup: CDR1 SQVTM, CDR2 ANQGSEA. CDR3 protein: CSVRSGSSYEQYF. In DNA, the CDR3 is TGCAGTGTCCGGTCAGGCAGCTCCTACGAGCAGTACTTC.

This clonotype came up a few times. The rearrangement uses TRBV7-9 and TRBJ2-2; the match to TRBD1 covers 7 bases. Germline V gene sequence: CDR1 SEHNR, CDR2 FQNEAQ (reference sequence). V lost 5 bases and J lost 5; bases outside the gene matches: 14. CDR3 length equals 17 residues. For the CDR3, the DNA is TGTGCCAGCAGCCCTCAAAAGGACAGGTTGACGACCGGGGAGCTGTTTTTT. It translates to CASSPQKDRLTTGELFF.

Here the CDR3 DNA reads TGTGCCAGCAGCCAAGACTCACTAGCCCGGGGCAGGGCCTATGGCTACACCTTC. It specifies CASSQDSLARGRAYGYTF. The chain combines TRBV14 with TRBJ1-2; D might be TRBD1 (5 bases). The V gene's germline CDR1 is SGHDN and CDR2 FVKESK. The CDR3 runs 18 residues. V lost 0 bases and J lost 4, with 21 bases in between.

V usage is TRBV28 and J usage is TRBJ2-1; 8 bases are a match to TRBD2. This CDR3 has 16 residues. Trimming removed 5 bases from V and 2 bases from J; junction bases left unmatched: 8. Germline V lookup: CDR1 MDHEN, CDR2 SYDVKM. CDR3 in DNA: TGTGCCAGCAGTGGGAGACTAGCGAAACCCTACAATGAGCAGTTCTTC. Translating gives CASSGRLAKPYNEQFF.

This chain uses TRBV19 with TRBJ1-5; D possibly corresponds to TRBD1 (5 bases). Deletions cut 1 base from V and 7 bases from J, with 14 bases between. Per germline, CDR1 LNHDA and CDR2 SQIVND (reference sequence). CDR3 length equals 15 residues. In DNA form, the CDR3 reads TGTGCCAGTAGTATAGCGTCGGGGGGATACCAGCCCCAGCATTTT. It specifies CASSIASGGYQPQHF.

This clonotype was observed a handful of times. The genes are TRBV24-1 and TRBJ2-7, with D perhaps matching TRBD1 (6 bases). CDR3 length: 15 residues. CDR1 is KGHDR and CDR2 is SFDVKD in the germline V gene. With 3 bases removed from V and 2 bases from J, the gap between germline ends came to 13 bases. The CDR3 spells CATSDRQAPTYEQYF. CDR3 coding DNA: TGTGCCACCAGTGATCGACAGGCTCCTACCTACGAGCAGTACTTC.

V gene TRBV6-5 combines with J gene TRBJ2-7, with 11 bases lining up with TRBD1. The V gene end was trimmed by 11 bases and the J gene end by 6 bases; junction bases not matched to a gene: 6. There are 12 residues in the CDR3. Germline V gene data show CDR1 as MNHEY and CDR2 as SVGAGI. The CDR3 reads CAPPGQGGEQYF. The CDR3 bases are TGTGCCCCTCCGGGACAGGGGGGCGAGCAGTACTTC.

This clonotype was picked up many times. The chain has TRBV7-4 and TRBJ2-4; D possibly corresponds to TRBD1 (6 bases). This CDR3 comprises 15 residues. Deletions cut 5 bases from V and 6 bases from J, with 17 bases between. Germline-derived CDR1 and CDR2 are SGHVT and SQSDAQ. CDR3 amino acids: CASSPPGHLPNIQYF. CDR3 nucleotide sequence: TGTGCCAGCAGCCCCCCGGGACATTTGCCAAACATTCAGTACTTC.

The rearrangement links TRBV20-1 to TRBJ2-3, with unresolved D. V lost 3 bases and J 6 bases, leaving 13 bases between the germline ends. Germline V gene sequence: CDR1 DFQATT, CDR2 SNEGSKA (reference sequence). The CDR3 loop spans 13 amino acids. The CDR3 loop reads CSARRRAADTQYF. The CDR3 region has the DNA TGCAGTGCTAGGCGTCGGGCAGCTGATACGCAGTATTTT.

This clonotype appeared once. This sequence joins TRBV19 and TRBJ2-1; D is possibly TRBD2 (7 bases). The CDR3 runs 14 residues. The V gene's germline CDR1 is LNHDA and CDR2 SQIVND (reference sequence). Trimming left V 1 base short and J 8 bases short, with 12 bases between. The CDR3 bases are TGTGCCAGTAGTATAGCGGGGGGCGGGCATGAGCAGTTCTTC. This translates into CASSIAGGGHEQFF. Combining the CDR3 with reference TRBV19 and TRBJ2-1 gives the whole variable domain DGGITQSPKYLFRKEGQNVTLSCEQNLNHDAMYWYRQDPGQGLRLIYYSQIVNDFQKGDIAEGYSVSREKKESFPLTVTSAQKNPTAFYLCASSIAGGGHEQFFGPGTRLTVL.

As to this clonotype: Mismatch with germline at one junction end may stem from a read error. The CDR3 sequence: CASSLEGGGTDTQYF. CDR3 bases: TGTGCTAGCAGCTTAGAGGGCGGAGGCACAGATACGCAGTATTTT. The V and J genes are TRBV7-7 and TRBJ2-3; weak D call: TRBD2 (5 bases). Germline lookup yields CDR1 SSHAT and CDR2 FNYEAQ (reference sequence). The CDR3 contains 15 residues.

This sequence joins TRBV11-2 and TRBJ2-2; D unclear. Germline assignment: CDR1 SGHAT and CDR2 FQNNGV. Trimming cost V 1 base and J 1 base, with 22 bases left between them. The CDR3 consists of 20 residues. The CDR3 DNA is TGTGCCAGCAGCTTAGGGTTCATATTGGGAAGGAAGCTGAACACCGGGGAGCTGTTTTTT. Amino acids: CASSLGFILGRKLNTGELFF.

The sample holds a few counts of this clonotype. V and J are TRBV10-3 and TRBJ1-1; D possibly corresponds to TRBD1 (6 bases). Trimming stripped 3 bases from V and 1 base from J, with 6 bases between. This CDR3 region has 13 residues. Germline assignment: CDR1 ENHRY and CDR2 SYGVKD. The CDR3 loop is CAISEGGNTEAFF. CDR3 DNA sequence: TGTGCCATCAGTGAAGGGGGGAACACTGAAGCTTTCTTT.

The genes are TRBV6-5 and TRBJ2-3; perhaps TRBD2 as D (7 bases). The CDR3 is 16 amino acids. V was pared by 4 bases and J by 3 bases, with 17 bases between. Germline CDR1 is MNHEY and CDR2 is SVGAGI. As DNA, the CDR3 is TGTGCCAGCAGTTCTCTGGGGGGGGGGCAAACAGATACGCAGTATTTT. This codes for CASSSLGGGQTDTQYF.

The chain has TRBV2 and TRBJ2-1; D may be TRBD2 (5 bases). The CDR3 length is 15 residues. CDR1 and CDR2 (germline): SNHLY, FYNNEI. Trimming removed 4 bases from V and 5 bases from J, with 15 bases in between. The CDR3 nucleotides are TGTGCCAGCAGTGTTGGGCCCGGGATCGACAATGAGCAGTTCTTC. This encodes CASSVGPGIDNEQFF.

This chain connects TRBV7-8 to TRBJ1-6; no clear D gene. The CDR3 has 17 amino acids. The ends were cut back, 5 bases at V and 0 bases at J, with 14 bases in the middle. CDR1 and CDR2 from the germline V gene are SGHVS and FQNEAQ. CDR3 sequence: CASSTREPSSYNSPLHF. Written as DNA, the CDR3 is TGTGCCAGCAGCACCCGGGAGCCAAGCTCCTATAATTCACCCCTCCACTTT.

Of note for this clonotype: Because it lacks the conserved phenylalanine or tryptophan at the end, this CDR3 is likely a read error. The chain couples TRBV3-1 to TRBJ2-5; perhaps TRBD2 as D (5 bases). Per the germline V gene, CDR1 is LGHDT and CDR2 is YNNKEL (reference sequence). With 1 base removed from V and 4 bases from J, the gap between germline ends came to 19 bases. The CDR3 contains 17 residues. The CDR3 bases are TGTGCCAGCAGCCAAGCCCCGCCGGGGTTCGAGGGAGAGACCCAGTACTTG. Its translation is CASSQAPPGFEGETQYL.

CDR3 amino acids: CASSLWTHEYNEQFF. The CDR3 bases are TGTGCCAGCAGCTTGTGGACTCATGAATACAATGAGCAGTTCTTC. The rearrangement joins TRBV7-8 to TRBJ2-1, with D tentatively TRBD2 (5 bases). Germline V gene data show CDR1 as SGHVS and CDR2 as FQNEAQ. Trimming took 3 bases from V and 4 from J, leaving 13 bases between them. This CDR3 is 15 amino acids long. Supplemented by reference TRBV7-8 and TRBJ2-1, the full variable domain reads GAGVSQSPRYKVAKRGQDVALRCDPISGHVSLFWYQQALGQGPEFLTYFQNEAQLDKSGLPSDRFFAERPEGSVSTLKIQRTQQEDSAVYLCASSLWTHEYNEQFFGPGTRLTVL.

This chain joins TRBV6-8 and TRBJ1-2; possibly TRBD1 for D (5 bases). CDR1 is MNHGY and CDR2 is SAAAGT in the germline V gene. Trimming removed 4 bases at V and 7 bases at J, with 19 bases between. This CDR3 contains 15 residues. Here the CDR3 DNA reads TGTGCCAGCAGTTCCGCCCGCAGGGACGGCCCTGGCTACACCTTC. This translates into CASSSARRDGPGYTF.

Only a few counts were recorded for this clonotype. The CDR3 nucleotides read TGTGCCAGCAGTTCCTGGGACGACAAGCGGGTCAATGAGCAGTTCTTC. This translates into CASSSWDDKRVNEQFF. V and J are TRBV28 and TRBJ2-1; perhaps TRBD2 as D (6 bases). There are 16 residues in the CDR3. Germline V gene sequence: CDR1 MDHEN, CDR2 SYDVKM. V was clipped by 4 bases and J by 6 bases, with 19 bases between them.

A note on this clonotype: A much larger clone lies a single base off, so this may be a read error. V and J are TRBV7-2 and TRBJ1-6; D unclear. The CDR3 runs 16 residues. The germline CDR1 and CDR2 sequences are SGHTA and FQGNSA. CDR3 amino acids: CASSLPALEEDSPLQF. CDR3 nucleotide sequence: TGTGCCAGCAGCTTACCGGCTCTAGAGGAGGATTCACCCCTCCAGTTT.